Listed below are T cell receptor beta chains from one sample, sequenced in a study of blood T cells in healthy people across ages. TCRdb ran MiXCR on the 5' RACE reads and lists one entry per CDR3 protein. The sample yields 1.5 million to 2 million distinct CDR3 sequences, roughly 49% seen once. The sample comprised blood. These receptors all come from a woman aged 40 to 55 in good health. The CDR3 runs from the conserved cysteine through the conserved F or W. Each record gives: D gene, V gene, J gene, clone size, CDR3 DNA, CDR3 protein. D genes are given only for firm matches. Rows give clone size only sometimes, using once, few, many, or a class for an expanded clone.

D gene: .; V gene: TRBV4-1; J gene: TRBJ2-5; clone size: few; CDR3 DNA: TGCGCCAGCAGCCAAGAAGGGGCCAAGAAGGAGACCCAGTACTTC; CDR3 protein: CASSQEGAKKETQYF
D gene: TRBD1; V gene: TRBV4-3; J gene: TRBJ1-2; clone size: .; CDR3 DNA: TGCGCCAGCAGCCAAGATCTAAGACAGGGGGCTCAGCAGGGCTACACCTTC; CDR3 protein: CASSQDLRQGAQQGYTF
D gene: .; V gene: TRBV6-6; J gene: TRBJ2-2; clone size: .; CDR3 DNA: TGTGCCAGCAGTTTCCCACGTACCCCACCCGGGGAGCTGTTTTTT; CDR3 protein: CASSFPRTPPGELFF
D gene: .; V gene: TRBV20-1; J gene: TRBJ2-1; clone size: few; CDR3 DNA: TGCAGTGTCCCGTACAATGAGCAGTTCTTC; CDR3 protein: CSVPYNEQFF
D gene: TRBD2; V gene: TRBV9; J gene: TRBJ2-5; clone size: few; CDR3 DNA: TGTGCCAGCAGCGTAGGGCTAGCGGGGGCCACCACTTCTCAAGAGACCCAGTACTTC; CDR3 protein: CASSVGLAGATTSQETQYF
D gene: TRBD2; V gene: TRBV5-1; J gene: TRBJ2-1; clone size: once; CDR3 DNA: TGCGCCAGCGCCTCCGGGCTAGCGGGGGGCCTCTCCTACAATGAGCAGTTCTTC; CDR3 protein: CASASGLAGGLSYNEQFF
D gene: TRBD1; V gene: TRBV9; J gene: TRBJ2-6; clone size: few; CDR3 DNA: TGTGCCAGCGGACAGGGGATCTCTGGGGCCAACGTCCTGACTTTC; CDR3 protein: CASGQGISGANVLTF
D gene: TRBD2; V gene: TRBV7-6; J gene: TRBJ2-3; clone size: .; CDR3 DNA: TGTGCCAGCAGCTCCACCGCCGGGACCGGGGGGGATACGCAGTATTTT; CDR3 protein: CASSSTAGTGGDTQYF
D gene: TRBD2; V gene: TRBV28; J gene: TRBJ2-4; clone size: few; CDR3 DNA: TGTGCCAGCAGGGCAGTAGCGGGGGAGCACAATGAGCAGTACTTC; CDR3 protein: CASRAVAGEHNEQYF
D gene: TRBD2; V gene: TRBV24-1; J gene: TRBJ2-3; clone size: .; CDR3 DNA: TGTGCCACCAGTGATTTAAGGACTAGTTTCACAGATACGCAGTATTTT; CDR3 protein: CATSDLRTSFTDTQYF
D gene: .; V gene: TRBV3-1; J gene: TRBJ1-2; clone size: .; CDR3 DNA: TGTGCCGGCAGCCAAGGGTCAGGCAATGGCTACACCTTC; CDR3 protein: CAGSQGSGNGYTF
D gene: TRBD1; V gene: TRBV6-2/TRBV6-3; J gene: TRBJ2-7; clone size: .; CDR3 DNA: TGTGCCAGCAGTTACCCCGGGACAGGGACGTTCGAGCAGTACTTC; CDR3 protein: CASSYPGTGTFEQYF
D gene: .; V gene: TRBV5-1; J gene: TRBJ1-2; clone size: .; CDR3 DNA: TGCGCCAGCAGCTTTGCTGGCTACACCTTC; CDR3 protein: CASSFAGYTF
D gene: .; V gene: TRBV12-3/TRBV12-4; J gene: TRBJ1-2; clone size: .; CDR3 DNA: TGTGCCAGCAGTCCCGAAGACCGCCCGTTGGTTGGCTACACCTTC; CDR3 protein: CASSPEDRPLVGYTF
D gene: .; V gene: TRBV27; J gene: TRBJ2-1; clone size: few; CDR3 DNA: TGTGCCAGCAGTTTAATGGGGCCTATTGAGCAGTTCTTC; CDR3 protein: CASSLMGPIEQFF
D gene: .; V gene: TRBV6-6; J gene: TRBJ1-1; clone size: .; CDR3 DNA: TGTGCCAGCAGGGGAGGAACAGGTAACACTGAAGCTTTCTTT; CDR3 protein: CASRGGTGNTEAFF
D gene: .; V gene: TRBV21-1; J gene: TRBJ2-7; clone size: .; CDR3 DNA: TGTGCCACCATACGTAAGGGACTAGCGGGGGGGCAGGACGAGCAGTACTTC; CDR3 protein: CATIRKGLAGGQDEQYF
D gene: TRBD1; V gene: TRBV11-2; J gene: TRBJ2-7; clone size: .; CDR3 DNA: TGTGCCAGCAGCCCAGGGACAGGGGCCAAAACGACCTACGAGCAGTACTTC; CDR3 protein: CASSPGTGAKTTYEQYF
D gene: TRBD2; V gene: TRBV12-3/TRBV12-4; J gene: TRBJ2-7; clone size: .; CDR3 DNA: TGTGCCAGCAGTTCCTGGTCTGGGGAACTAGCGGGGGACCCTTTGTCCTACGAGCAGTACTTC; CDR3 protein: CASSSWSGELAGDPLSYEQYF
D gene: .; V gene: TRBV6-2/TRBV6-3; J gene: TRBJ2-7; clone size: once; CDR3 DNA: TGTGCCAGCGGAACGGACGGCACCTACGAGCAGTACTTC; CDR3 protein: CASGTDGTYEQYF
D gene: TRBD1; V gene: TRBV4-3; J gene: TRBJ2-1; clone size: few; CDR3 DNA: TGCGCCAGCAGCCAAGTCTACCCCCATGGACAGGGTTTTTGGGAGCAGTTCTTC; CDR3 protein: CASSQVYPHGQGFWEQFF
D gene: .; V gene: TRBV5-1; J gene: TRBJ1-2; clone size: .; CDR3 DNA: TGCGCCAGCAGTTCCCAGGGGTACAATGGCTACACCTTC; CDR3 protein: CASSSQGYNGYTF
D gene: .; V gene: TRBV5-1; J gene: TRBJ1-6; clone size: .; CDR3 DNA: TGCGCCAGCAGCCCCGGACACAGCGAGAGCTCACCCCTCCACTTT; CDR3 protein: CASSPGHSESSPLHF
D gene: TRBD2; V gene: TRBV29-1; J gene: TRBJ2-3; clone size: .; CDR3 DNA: TGCAGCGTGGTCGGACTAGCGGGGGGATTCTTAGGCACAGATACGCAGTATTTT; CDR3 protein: CSVVGLAGGFLGTDTQYF
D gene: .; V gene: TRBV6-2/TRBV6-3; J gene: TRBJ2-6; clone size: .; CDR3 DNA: TGTGCCAGCAGTTACAAGGGGGCTGGGGCCAACGTCCTGACTTTC; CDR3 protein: CASSYKGAGANVLTF
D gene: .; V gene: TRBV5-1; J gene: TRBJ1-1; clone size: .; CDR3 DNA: TGCGCCAGCAGCTTGGCCTTCGGTCAGGGGCGCTCTATGAACACTGAAGCTTTCTTT; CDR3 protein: CASSLAFGQGRSMNTEAFF
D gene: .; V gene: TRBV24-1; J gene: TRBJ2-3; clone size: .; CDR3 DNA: TGTGCCACCAGGTGGACGTCCTTGTCGGATACGCAGTATTTT; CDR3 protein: CATRWTSLSDTQYF
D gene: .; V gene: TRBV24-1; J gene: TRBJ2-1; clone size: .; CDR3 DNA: TGTGCCACCAGTGATCCTTGGACTGGTGGCAATGAGCAGTTCTTC; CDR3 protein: CATSDPWTGGNEQFF
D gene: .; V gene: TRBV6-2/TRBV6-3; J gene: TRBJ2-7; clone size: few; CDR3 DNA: TGTGCCAGCAATCAGGGAAGGGACGGACGCTACGAGCAGTACTTC; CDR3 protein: CASNQGRDGRYEQYF
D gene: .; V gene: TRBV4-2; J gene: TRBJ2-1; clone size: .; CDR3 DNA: TGTGCCAGCAGCCAAGATCCCATAATCAGTGGGGGGCCCGACAATGAGCAGTTCTTC; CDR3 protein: CASSQDPIISGGPDNEQFF
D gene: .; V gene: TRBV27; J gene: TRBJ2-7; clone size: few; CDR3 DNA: TGTGCCAGCAGCCCGACACGGAGCTACGAGCAGTACTTC; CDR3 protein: CASSPTRSYEQYF
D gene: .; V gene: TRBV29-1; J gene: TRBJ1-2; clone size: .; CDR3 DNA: TGCAGCGTTGGGAAGGGTGAAGCTAACTATGGCTACACCTTC; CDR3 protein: CSVGKGEANYGYTF
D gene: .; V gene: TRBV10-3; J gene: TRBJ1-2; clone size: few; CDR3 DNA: TGTGCCATCAGGACCGGGGCAGCTAACTATGGCTACACCTTC; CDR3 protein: CAIRTGAANYGYTF
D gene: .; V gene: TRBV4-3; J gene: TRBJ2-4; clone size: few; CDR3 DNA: TGCGCCAGCAGCCAAGATTTAGTCTCAAACATTCAGTACTTC; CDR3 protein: CASSQDLVSNIQYF
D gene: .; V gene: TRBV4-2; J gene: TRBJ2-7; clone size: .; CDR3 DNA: TGTGCCAGCAGCCAAACGTCGATCGGTTACGAGCAGTACTTC; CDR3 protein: CASSQTSIGYEQYF
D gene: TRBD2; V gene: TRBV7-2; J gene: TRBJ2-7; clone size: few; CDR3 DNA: TGTGCCAGCAGCTGGGGACTAAGGGGCTACGAGCAGTACTTC; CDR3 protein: CASSWGLRGYEQYF
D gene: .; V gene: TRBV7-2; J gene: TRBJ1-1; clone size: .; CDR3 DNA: TGTGCCAGCAGCCGGGCCAGCCTAACGGGTGAAGCTTTCTTT; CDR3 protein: CASSRASLTGEAFF
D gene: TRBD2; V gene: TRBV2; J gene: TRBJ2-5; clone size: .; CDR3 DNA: TGTGCCAGCACGCTAACTAGCGGCCTAGAGACCCAGTACTTC; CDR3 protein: CASTLTSGLETQYF
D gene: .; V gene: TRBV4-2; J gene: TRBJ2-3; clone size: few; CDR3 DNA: TGTGCCAGCAGCCAATCAAGGGCCGCTGTGGGGACAGATACGCAGTATTTT; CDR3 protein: CASSQSRAAVGTDTQYF
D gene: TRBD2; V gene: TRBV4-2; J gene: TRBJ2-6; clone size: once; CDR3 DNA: TGTGCCAGCAGCCACCGGGGGGTTGGGGCCAACGTCCTGACTTTC; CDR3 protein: CASSHRGVGANVLTF
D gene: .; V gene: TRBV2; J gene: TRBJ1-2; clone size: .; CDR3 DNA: TGTGCCCCAGGCGGAAAACAGGCTTCAAACTATGGCTACACCTTC; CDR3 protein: CAPGGKQASNYGYTF
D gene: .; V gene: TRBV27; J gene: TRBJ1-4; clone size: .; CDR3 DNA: TGTGCCAGCAGTTATGGCACAACAACTAATGAAAAACTGTTTTTT; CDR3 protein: CASSYGTTTNEKLFF
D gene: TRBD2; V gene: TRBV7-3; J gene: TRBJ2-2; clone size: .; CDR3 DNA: TGTGCCAGCAGCTTATCGGTTAGCGGGGGGCAGAACACCGGGGAGCTGTTTTTT; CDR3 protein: CASSLSVSGGQNTGELFF
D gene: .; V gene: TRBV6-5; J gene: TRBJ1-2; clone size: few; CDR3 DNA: TGTGCCAGCAGTTACCCCCCGGGAAGCAGGAACTATGGCTACACCTTC; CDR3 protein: CASSYPPGSRNYGYTF
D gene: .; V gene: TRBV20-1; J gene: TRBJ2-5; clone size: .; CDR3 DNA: TGCAGTGCAAACCGCCTCCGGGACCAAGAGACCCAGTACTTC; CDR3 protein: CSANRLRDQETQYF
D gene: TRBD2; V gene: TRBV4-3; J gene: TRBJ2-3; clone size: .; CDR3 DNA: TGCGCCAGCAGCCAAGAGCCGGCGCGGGGGGGAGTAGATACGCAGTATTTT; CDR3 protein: CASSQEPARGGVDTQYF
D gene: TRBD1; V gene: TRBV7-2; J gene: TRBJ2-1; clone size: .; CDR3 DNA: TGTGCCAGCAGCCCCCCGCACCGGGGACAGGGCACCTACGAGCAGTTCTTC; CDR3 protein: CASSPPHRGQGTYEQFF
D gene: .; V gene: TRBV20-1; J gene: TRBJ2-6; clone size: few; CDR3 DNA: TGCAGTGCTAGAGATAGCAGGTCTGGGGCCAACGTCCTGACTTTC; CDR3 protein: CSARDSRSGANVLTF
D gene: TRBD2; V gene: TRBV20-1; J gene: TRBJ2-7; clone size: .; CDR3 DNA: TGCAGTGCTAGAGTGGGCGGGGGGGGTTACGAGCAGTACTTC; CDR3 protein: CSARVGGGGYEQYF
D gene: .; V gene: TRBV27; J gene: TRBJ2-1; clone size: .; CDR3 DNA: TGTGCCAGCAGTTTCGGGCATTTCTACGAGCAGTTCTTC; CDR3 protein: CASSFGHFYEQFF